Presented here are 15 T cell receptor beta chains from one specimen sequenced in a study of blood T cells in healthy people across ages (dated by TCRdb to the mid-2010s). Libraries were constructed by 5' RACE. TCRdb names Illumina HiSeq 2500 as the instrument used. A second 7 to 11 cycle PCR used a sample-barcoded 5' primer and a J-beta primer mix. TCRdb reprocessed the public reads (quality trimming at Q25 with fastp, clone calling with MiXCR) and kept in-frame beta chains. Rows are combined by CDR3 protein, so each entry shows the most common genes and DNA. The sample has roughly 720,000 distinct CDR3 sequences on record, roughly 50% of them singletons. The ten largest account for about 42% of the sample. Specimen: blood. The receptors shown here come from an elderly man in good health.

The V and J genes are TRBV27 and TRBJ1-5; TRBD1 might be the D (5 bases). V lost 6 bases and J 1 base, leaving 13 bases between the germline ends. CDR3 length: 15 residues. Germline values: CDR1 MNHEY, CDR2 SMNVEV (reference sequence). This chain's CDR3 is CASSRDGRSNQPQHF. In nucleotides, the CDR3 is TGTGCCAGCAGCAGGGATGGAAGAAGCAATCAGCCCCAGCATTTT.

The V gene is TRBV14, the J gene TRBJ2-3; 7 bases align to TRBD2. CDR1 is SGHDN and CDR2 is FVKESK in the germline V gene. V lost 6 bases to trimming and J lost 6 bases; unmatched junction nucleotides: 3. This CDR3 comprises 12 residues. CDR3 loop: CASRLSGDTQYF. For the CDR3, the DNA is TGTGCCAGCAGACTTAGCGGGGATACGCAGTATTTT.

The V gene is TRBV25-1, the J gene TRBJ2-5, with D perhaps matching TRBD2 (5 bases). Trimming took 2 bases from V and 11 from J, leaving 15 bases between them. CDR1 is MGHDK and CDR2 is SYGVNS in the germline V gene. This CDR3 comprises 13 residues. The CDR3 protein is CASSEMTTREQYF. The CDR3 DNA reads TGTGCCAGCAGTGAAATGACAACTAGAGAGCAGTACTTC.

This sequence joins TRBV11-3 and TRBJ2-1, with TRBD2 matching 8 bases. The V and J ends lost 1 base and 7 bases, in that order; junction bases with no gene match: 6. Germline values: CDR1 SGHNT, CDR2 YENEEA. This CDR3 has 15 amino acids. The CDR3 here is CASSLGGAGVNEQFF. CDR3 coding DNA: TGTGCCAGCAGCTTAGGGGGAGCGGGAGTGAATGAGCAGTTCTTC.

The table lists this clonotype with a few counts. The genes are TRBV3-1 and TRBJ2-3, with 9 bases identical to TRBD1. The J segment lost 5 bases and the V segment lost 2 bases, leaving 5 bases of the junction unmatched. Germline lookup yields CDR1 LGHDT and CDR2 YNNKEL (reference sequence). The CDR3 is 15 amino acids. The CDR3 sequence is CASSQRDRALDTQYF. In DNA form, the CDR3 reads TGTGCCAGCAGCCAACGGGACAGGGCCTTAGATACGCAGTATTTT.

This rearrangement joins TRBV2 to TRBJ2-5; D is undetermined. V was shortened by 6 bases and J by 4 bases, with 12 bases between the two germline ends. In germline, CDR1 is SNHLY, CDR2 FYNNEI. The CDR3 totals 13 residues. The CDR3 loop reads CASRDRRGETQYF. The CDR3 DNA reads TGTGCCAGCAGGGACCGTCGAGGAGAGACCCAGTACTTC. The complete variable domain, with remaining parts taken from reference TRBV2 and TRBJ2-5, reads EPEVTQTPSHQVTQMGQEVILRCVPISNHLYFYWYRQILGQKVEFLVSFYNNEISEKSEIFDDQFSVERPDGSNFTLKIRSTKLEDSAMYFCASRDRRGETQYFGPGTRLLVL.

There are a few counts of this clonotype. V is TRBV20-1 and J is TRBJ2-1, with 10 bases fitting TRBD2. This CDR3 is built from 16 residues. Trimming at V came to 0 bases and at J to 12 bases, leaving 14 bases not matched to a gene. Germline values: CDR1 DFQATT, CDR2 SNEGSKA (reference sequence). The CDR3 DNA is TGCAGTGCTAGAGATCCGAGGGGTCGAGCGGGGGGGGTGCAGTTCTTC. Translated, it gives CSARDPRGRAGGVQFF.

This clonotype came up a few times. This chain links TRBV6-1 with TRBJ1-4, with 7 bases fitting TRBD1. Per the germline V gene, CDR1 is MNHNS and CDR2 is SASEGT. This CDR3 has 16 residues. V shed 6 bases and J 0 bases; nucleotides not matched to a gene: 7. The CDR3 region is CASRGDRPSTNEKLFF. CDR3 bases: TGTGCCAGCAGGGGGGACAGACCTTCAACTAATGAAAAACTGTTTTTT.

This rearrangement joins TRBV6-5 to TRBJ2-3; perhaps TRBD1 as D (6 bases). Germline CDR1 reads MNHEY; CDR2 reads SVGAGI. This CDR3 is 15 amino acids long. Trimming removed 7 bases at V and 0 bases at J, with 14 bases between. This CDR3 is CASNLQGASTDTQYF. The CDR3 DNA is TGTGCCAGCAATTTACAGGGAGCTAGCACAGATACGCAGTATTTT.

This clonotype has more than one count but fewer than ten. The J gene is TRBJ2-3, the V gene TRBV29-1; TRBD1 agrees at 8 bases. This CDR3 has 14 amino acids. V shed 6 bases and J 2 bases; nucleotides not matched to a gene: 7. Germline assignment: CDR1 SQVTM and CDR2 ANQGSEA. The chain's CDR3 is CSVPRTGFTDTQYF. CDR3 coding DNA: TGCAGCGTGCCCCGGACAGGGTTCACAGATACGCAGTATTTT.

V usage is TRBV28 and J usage is TRBJ2-7; D is unresolved. Germline V lookup: CDR1 MDHEN, CDR2 SYDVKM. With 5 bases removed from V and 3 bases from J, the gap between germline ends came to 17 bases. The CDR3 consists of 15 residues. CDR3 nucleotides: TGTGCCAGCAGTGTCGGGCGGAGCCGTAGCTACGAGCAGTACTTC. Its translation is CASSVGRSRSYEQYF. The full variable domain, rest sourced from reference TRBV28 and TRBJ2-7, is DVKVTQSSRYLVKRTGEKVFLECVQDMDHENMFWYRQDPGLGLRLIYFSYDVKMKEKGDIPEGYSVSREKKERFSLILESASTNQTSMYLCASSVGRSRSYEQYFGPGTRLTVT.

This chain joins TRBV6-4 and TRBJ2-1; a possible D gene is TRBD2 (6 bases). CDR1 MRHNA and CDR2 SNTAGT come from the germline V gene. The CDR3 covers 16 residues. V lost 2 bases and J 1 base, leaving 12 bases between the germline ends. The CDR3, as DNA: TGTGCCAGCAGTGACGAGGCGGGGCCATCCTACAATGAGCAGTTCTTC. Amino acid sequence: CASSDEAGPSYNEQFF.

The rearrangement links TRBV28 to TRBJ2-1, with 7 bases aligning to TRBD2. With 6 bases clipped from V and 5 bases from J, the junction kept 16 bases outside the gene matches. The CDR3 totals 17 residues. Germline V lookup: CDR1 MDHEN, CDR2 SYDVKM. The CDR3 region is CASRDGRGGSTDNEQFF. CDR3 in DNA: TGTGCCAGCAGAGACGGCCGGGGAGGGAGCACCGACAATGAGCAGTTCTTC.

The chain joins TRBV7-3 to TRBJ2-2; 8 bases map to TRBD2. This CDR3 is 15 amino acids long. Germline-derived CDR1 and CDR2 are SGHTA and FQGTGA. V shed 5 bases and J 3 bases; nucleotides not matched to a gene: 5. CDR3 nucleotides: TGTGCCAGCAGCCGGGAGGGCCTCGACACCGGGGAGCTGTTTTTT. Translating gives CASSREGLDTGELFF.

For this clonotype: An end of the junction does not agree with germline; a read error may underlie this. V is TRBV7-8 and J is TRBJ2-5; TRBD2 is a possible D gene (6 bases). CDR3 length: 17 residues. Germline CDR1 SGHVS, CDR2 FQNEAQ. CDR3 in DNA: TGTGCCCGCAGCAGATCCCCGATTGGCGGGACCTACAATGAGCAGTACTTC. The encoded protein is CARSRSPIGGTYNEQYF.